This passage covers 17 T cell receptor beta chains from one sample sequenced in a study of blood T cell repertoires in COVID-19. Data came from immunoSEQ multiplex PCR; TCRdb stores just in-frame clones and leaves some out. Found here are over 450,000 clones, roughly nine tenths of them singletons; the top ten hold 7.8%. Sequencing input: peripheral blood. These receptors were taken from a woman aged 50 to 60 with COVID-19, enrolled during active disease.

J is TRBJ2-3 and V is TRBV27; no clear D. CDR3 length: 14 residues. The germline CDR1 and CDR2 sequences are MNHEY and SMNVEV (reference sequence). Trimming took off 0 bases at V and 0 bases at J, with 4 bases between the two ends. The CDR3 DNA reads TGTGCCAGCAGTTTATCGGAGAGCACAGATACGCAGTATTTT. Protein product: CASSLSESTDTQYF.

V gene TRBV30 combines with J gene TRBJ2-7; 10 bases are a match to TRBD1. Germline-derived CDR1 and CDR2 are GTSNPN and SVGIG (reference sequence). The ends lost 0 bases at V and 1 base at J; junction bases unmatched: 6. The CDR3 runs to 16 residues. CDR3 DNA sequence: TGTGCCTGGAGTGTATGGGGACAGGGGACTTCCTACGAGCAGTACTTC. This codes for CAWSVWGQGTSYEQYF.

The chain combines TRBV5-6 with TRBJ2-7, with D tentatively TRBD1 (6 bases). Germline V gene sequence: CDR1 SGHDT, CDR2 YYEEEE. This CDR3 is built from 13 residues. Trimming cost V 2 bases and J 3 bases, with 9 bases left between them. This CDR3 is CASSFRQDYEQYF. As DNA, the CDR3 is TGTGCCAGCAGCTTTAGACAGGACTACGAGCAGTACTTC.

The chain couples TRBV13 to TRBJ2-1, with D tentatively TRBD2 (5 bases). This CDR3 has 13 amino acids. CDR1 PRHDT and CDR2 FYEKMQ come from the germline V gene (reference sequence). Trimming shortened V by 1 base and J by 5 bases, and 6 bases separated the two germline ends. The CDR3 region is CASSLEADNEQFF. In DNA form, the CDR3 reads TGTGCCAGCAGCTTAGAAGCGGACAATGAGCAGTTCTTC.

J is TRBJ2-1 and V is TRBV18, with D maybe TRBD2 (6 bases). The V end lost 8 bases, the J end lost 1 base, and 27 bases lay between the germline ends. Looked up from germline, CDR1 is KGHSH and CDR2 is LQKENI. This CDR3 spans 19 amino acids. CDR3 protein: CASRERRGTGPSSYNEQFF. CDR3 nucleotides: TGTGCCAGCCGCGAGAGGAGGGGTACCGGGCCTTCATCCTACAATGAGCAGTTCTTC.

The rearrangement uses TRBV5-4 and TRBJ2-3, with TRBD2 matching over 8 bases. The CDR3 runs 17 residues. From germline, CDR1 is SGHNT and CDR2 YYREEE (reference sequence). Losses at the gene ends were 0 bases for V and 2 bases for J; bases not matched to a gene: 8. The chain's CDR3 is CASSLAPAGGLTDTQYF. The CDR3 coding sequence is TGTGCCAGCAGCTTGGCCCCGGCGGGGGGCCTCACAGATACGCAGTATTTT.

V gene TRBV6-1 combines with J gene TRBJ2-3, with 8 positions matching TRBD1. Germline loops: CDR1 MNHNS, CDR2 SASEGT. Unmatched junction bases numbered 8, after V lost 3 bases and J lost 3 bases. The CDR3 sequence is 16 residues long. The CDR3 nucleotides are TGTGCCAGCAGTGATCTCAGGGGGCGAGGGACAGATACGCAGTATTTT. Translated, it gives CASSDLRGRGTDTQYF.

V and J are TRBV24-1 and TRBJ2-1; D is possibly TRBD2 (6 bases). The CDR3 is 15 amino acids. V lost 4 bases and J 7 bases, leaving 16 bases between the germline ends. The germline V gene has CDR1 KGHDR and CDR2 SFDVKD. The CDR3 region has the DNA TGTGCCACCAGTGAGGTGGAGGGGTCTTGGAATGAGCAGTTCTTC. This sequence encodes CATSEVEGSWNEQFF.

The V and J genes are TRBV5-1 and TRBJ1-4, with D hard to call. This CDR3 is built from 14 residues. Trimming removed 0 bases at V and 8 bases at J, with 11 bases between. Germline V gene lookup returns CDR1 SGHRS and CDR2 YFSETQ. The CDR3 loop is CASSLGGLSEKLFF. As DNA, the CDR3 is TGCGCCAGCAGCTTGGGAGGGCTAAGCGAAAAACTGTTTTTT.

This chain connects TRBV2 to TRBJ2-1; 7 nucleotides match TRBD2. Germline loops: CDR1 SNHLY, CDR2 FYNNEI. The CDR3 contains 14 residues. The V and J ends lost 11 bases and 4 bases, in that order; junction bases with no gene match: 11. CDR3 in DNA: TGTGCCGGCCGGGGCGGGGGTAGATACAATGAGCAGTTCTTC. Translated: CAGRGGGRYNEQFF. The full variable domain, rest sourced from reference TRBV2 and TRBJ2-1, is EPEVTQTPSHQVTQMGQEVILRCVPISNHLYFYWYRQILGQKVEFLVSFYNNEISEKSEIFDDQFSVERPDGSNFTLKIRSTKLEDSAMYFCAGRGGGRYNEQFFGPGTRLTVL.

J is TRBJ2-2 and V is TRBV5-1, with 7 bases matching TRBD1. The CDR3 loop spans 17 amino acids. Germline V gives CDR1 SGHRS, CDR2 YFSETQ. Unmatched junction bases numbered 9, after V lost 4 bases and J lost 0 bases. The CDR3, as DNA: TGCGCCAGCAGCCCAACTCCGGGACAGACGAACACCGGGGAGCTGTTTTTT. It translates to CASSPTPGQTNTGELFF.

The chain couples TRBV19 to TRBJ2-3; the D is unclear. Germline V gene sequence: CDR1 LNHDA, CDR2 SQIVND (reference sequence). This CDR3 comprises 15 residues. V lost 3 bases and J lost 2, with 12 bases in between. In nucleotides, the CDR3 is TGTGCCAGTAGTATGGGTGACTTATTCACAGATACGCAGTATTTT. Translation gives CASSMGDLFTDTQYF.

CDR3: CASSLAGPMTNSPLHF. The CDR3 DNA reads TGCGCCAGCAGCTTGGCAGGGCCCATGACGAATTCACCCCTCCACTTT. V gene TRBV5-1 combines with J gene TRBJ1-6, with D possibly being TRBD1 (5 bases). Between the trimmed V and J ends, which lost 0 bases and 7 bases, there was a span of 14 bases. The germline CDR1 and CDR2 sequences are SGHRS and YFSETQ. The CDR3 length is 16 residues.

The CDR3 is CASSLEAPGVTEAFF. In nucleotides, the CDR3 is TGCGCCAGCAGCTTGGAGGCCCCGGGGGTCACTGAAGCTTTCTTT. The chain joins TRBV5-1 to TRBJ1-1; TRBD1 is a possible D gene (5 bases). Germline lookup yields CDR1 SGHRS and CDR2 YFSETQ. This CDR3 is built from 15 residues. Trimming removed 0 bases at V and 4 bases at J, with 13 bases between.

V is TRBV5-1 and J is TRBJ2-3; 10 bases agree with TRBD2. The junction had 7 bases not matched to a gene; V was cut back by 2 bases and J by 4 bases. The CDR3 sequence is 16 residues long. Germline V lookup: CDR1 SGHRS, CDR2 YFSETQ. CDR3 in amino acids: CASSFGTSEASDTQYF. The CDR3 DNA sequence: TGCGCCAGCAGCTTTGGGACTAGCGAGGCGTCAGATACGCAGTATTTT. The full variable domain, its missing parts supplied by reference TRBV5-1 and TRBJ2-3, is KAGVTQTPRYLIKTRGQQVTLSCSPISGHRSVSWYQQTPGQGLQFLFEYFSETQRNKGNFPGRFSGRQFSNSRSEMNVSTLELGDSALYLCASSFGTSEASDTQYFGPGTRLTVL.

The rearrangement uses TRBV11-2 and TRBJ1-1, with D perhaps TRBD1 (6 bases). Trimming shortened V by 1 base and J by 6 bases, and 9 bases separated the two germline ends. The CDR3 has 13 residues. Looked up from germline, CDR1 is SGHAT and CDR2 is FQNNGV. CDR3 bases: TGTGCCAGCAGCTTAGCCGGGACACCTGAAGCTTTCTTT. It translates to CASSLAGTPEAFF.

V gene TRBV10-3 combines with J gene TRBJ1-2, with 7 bases lining up with TRBD1. Trimming took 7 bases from V and 4 from J; bases not matched to a gene: 6. Germline loops: CDR1 ENHRY, CDR2 SYGVKD. This CDR3 spans 13 amino acids. CDR3 amino acids: CAIIGDSLYGYTF. The CDR3 DNA reads TGTGCCATCATAGGGGACAGTCTCTATGGCTACACCTTC.